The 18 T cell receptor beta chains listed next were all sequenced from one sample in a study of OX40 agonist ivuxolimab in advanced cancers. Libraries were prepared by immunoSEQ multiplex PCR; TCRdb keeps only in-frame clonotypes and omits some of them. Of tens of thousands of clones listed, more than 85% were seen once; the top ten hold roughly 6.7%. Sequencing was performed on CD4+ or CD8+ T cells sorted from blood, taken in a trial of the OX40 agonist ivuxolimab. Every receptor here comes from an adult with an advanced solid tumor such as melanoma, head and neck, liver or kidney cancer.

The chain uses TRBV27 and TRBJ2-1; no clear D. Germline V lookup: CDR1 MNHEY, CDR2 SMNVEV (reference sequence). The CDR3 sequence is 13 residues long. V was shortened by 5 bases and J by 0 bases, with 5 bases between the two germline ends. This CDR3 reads CASSRYSYNEQFF. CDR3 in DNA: TGTGCCAGCAGTCGATACTCCTACAATGAGCAGTTCTTC.

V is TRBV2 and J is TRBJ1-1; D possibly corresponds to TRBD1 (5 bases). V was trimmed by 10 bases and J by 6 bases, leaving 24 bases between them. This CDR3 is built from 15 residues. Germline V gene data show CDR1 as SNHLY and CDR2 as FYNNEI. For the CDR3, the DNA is TGTGCCACCCCTAGTTCGGTGGGGGTTGACCCTGAAGCTTTCTTT. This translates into CATPSSVGVDPEAFF. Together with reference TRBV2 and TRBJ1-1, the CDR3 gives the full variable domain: EPEVTQTPSHQVTQMGQEVILRCVPISNHLYFYWYRQILGQKVEFLVSFYNNEISEKSEIFDDQFSVERPDGSNFTLKIRSTKLEDSAMYFCATPSSVGVDPEAFFGQGTRLTVV.

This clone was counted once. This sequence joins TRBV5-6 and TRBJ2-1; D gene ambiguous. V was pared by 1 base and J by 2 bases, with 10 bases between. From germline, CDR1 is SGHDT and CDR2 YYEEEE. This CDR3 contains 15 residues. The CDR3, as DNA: TGTGCCAGCAGCTTGCGACCGGACCCCTACAATGAGCAGTTCTTC. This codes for CASSLRPDPYNEQFF.

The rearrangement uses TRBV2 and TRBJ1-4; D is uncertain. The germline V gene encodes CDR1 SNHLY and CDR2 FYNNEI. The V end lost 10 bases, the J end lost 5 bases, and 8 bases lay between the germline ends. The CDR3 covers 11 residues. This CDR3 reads CATQRNEKLFF. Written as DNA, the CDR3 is TGTGCCACCCAGCGCAATGAAAAACTGTTTTTT.

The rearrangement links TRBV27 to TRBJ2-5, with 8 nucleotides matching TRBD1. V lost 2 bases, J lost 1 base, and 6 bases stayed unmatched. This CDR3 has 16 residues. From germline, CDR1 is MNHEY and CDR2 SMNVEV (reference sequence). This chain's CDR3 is CASSLIGRGLQETQYF. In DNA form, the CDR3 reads TGTGCCAGCAGTTTAATCGGCAGGGGGCTCCAAGAGACCCAGTACTTC.

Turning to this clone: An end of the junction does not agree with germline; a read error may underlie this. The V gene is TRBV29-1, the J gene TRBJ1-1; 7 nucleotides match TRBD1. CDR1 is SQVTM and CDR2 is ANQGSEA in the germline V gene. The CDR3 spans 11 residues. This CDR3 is CSVEGQLEAFF. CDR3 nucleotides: TGCAGTGTTGAGGGACAGCTTGAAGCTTTCTTT.

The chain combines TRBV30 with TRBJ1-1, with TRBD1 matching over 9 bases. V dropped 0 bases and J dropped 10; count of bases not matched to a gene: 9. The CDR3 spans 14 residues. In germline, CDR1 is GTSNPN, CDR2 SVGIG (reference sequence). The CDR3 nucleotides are TGTGCCTGGAGTGTACGACAGGGGGGCGCGGGAGCTTTCTTT. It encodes CAWSVRQGGAGAFF.

The DNA of the CDR3 is TGTGCCAGCTATCTAGCGGGGGGGCAAGATACGCAGTATTTT. Translated: CASYLAGGQDTQYF. V is TRBV27 and J is TRBJ2-3, with TRBD2 identical over 12 bases. CDR1 is MNHEY and CDR2 is SMNVEV in the germline V gene (reference sequence). The CDR3 totals 14 residues. V lost 8 bases, J lost 5 bases, and 5 bases stayed unmatched.

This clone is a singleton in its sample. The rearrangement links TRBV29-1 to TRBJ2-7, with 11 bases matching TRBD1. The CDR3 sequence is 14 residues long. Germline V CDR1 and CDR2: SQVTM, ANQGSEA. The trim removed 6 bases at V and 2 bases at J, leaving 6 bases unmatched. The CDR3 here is CSVEGQGDTYEQYF. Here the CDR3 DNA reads TGCAGCGTCGAGGGACAGGGGGATACCTACGAGCAGTACTTC.

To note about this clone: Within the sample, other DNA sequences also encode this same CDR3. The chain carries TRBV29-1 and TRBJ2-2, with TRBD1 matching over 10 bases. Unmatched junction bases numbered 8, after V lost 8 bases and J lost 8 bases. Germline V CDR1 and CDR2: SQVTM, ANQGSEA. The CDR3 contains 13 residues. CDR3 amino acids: CSTPGQGSGELFF. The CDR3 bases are TGCAGCACACCGGGACAGGGGTCTGGGGAGCTGTTTTTT.

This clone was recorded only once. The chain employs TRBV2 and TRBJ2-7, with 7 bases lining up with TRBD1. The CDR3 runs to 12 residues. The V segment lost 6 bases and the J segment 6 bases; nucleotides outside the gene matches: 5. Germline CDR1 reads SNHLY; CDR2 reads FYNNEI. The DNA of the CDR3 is TGTGCCAGCAGGGACAGGTATCTCGAGCAGTACTTC. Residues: CASRDRYLEQYF.

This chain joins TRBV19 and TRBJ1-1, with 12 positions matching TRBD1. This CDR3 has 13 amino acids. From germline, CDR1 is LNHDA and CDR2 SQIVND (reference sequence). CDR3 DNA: TGTGCGGGACAGGGGGCGTTGACTACTGAAGCTTTCTTT. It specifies CAGQGALTTEAFF.

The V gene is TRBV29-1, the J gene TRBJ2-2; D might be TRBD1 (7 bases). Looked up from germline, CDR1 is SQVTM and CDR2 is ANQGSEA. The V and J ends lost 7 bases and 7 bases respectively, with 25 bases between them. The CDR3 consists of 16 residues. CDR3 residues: CSAKEGAEFGYGELFF. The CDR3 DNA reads TGCAGCGCGAAGGAGGGGGCGGAATTTGGTTACGGGGAGCTGTTTTTT.

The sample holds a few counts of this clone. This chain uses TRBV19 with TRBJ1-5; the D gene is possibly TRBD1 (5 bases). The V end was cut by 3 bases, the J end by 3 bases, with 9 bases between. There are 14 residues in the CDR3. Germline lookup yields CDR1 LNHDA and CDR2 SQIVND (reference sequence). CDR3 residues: CASSISGDNQPQHF. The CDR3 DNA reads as TGTGCCAGTAGTATTTCGGGGGACAATCAGCCCCAGCATTTT.

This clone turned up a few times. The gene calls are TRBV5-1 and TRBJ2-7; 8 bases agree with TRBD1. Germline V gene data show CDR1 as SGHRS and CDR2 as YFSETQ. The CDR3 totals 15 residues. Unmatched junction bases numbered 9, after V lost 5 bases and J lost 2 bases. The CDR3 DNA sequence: TGCGCCAGCAGACATGGGACAGGCGAACCCTACGAGCAGTACTTC. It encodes CASRHGTGEPYEQYF. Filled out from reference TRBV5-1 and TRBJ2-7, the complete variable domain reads KAGVTQTPRYLIKTRGQQVTLSCSPISGHRSVSWYQQTPGQGLQFLFEYFSETQRNKGNFPGRFSGRQFSNSRSEMNVSTLELGDSALYLCASRHGTGEPYEQYFGPGTRLTVT.

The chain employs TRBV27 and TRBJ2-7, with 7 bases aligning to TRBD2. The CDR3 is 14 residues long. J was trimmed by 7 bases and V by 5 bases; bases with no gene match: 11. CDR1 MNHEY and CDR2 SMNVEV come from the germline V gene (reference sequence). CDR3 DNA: TGTGCCAGCAGTACTCAGCAGCGGGATGGTGAGCAGTACTTC. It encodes CASSTQQRDGEQYF.

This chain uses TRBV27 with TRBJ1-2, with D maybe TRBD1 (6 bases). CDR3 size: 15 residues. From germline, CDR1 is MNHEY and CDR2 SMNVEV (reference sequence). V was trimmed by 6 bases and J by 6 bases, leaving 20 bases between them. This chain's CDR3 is CASSSGTRGRDGYTF. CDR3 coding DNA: TGTGCCAGCAGCTCCGGGACAAGGGGGAGAGATGGCTACACCTTC.

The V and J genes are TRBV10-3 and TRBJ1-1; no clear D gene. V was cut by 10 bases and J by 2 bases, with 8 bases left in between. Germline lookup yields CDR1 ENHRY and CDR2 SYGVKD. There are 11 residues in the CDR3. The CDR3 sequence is CASSINTEAFF. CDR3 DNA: TGTGCCAGCTCTATTAACACTGAAGCTTTCTTT.